Each of the 30 T cell receptor beta chains below was sequenced from the same sample in a study of OX40 agonist ivuxolimab in advanced cancers. The data were produced by immunoSEQ multiplex PCR, yet TCRdb's version contains in-frame clones alone and is incomplete. The sample yields 80,000 to 100,000 clones, 90% to 95% seen once. Sequencing was performed on CD4+ or CD8+ T cells sorted from blood, taken in a trial of the OX40 agonist ivuxolimab. The receptor source for this set is an adult with an advanced solid tumor such as melanoma, head and neck, liver or kidney cancer.

The rearrangement joins TRBV27 to TRBJ1-1; the match to TRBD1 covers 7 bases. V was pared by 5 bases and J by 0 bases, with 3 bases of the junction left unmatched. This CDR3 is 14 amino acids long. The germline V gene has CDR1 MNHEY and CDR2 SMNVEV (reference sequence). The CDR3, as DNA: TGTGCCAGCAGTGACAGGGTCATGAACACTGAAGCTTTCTTT. This sequence encodes CASSDRVMNTEAFF.

This clone was counted a single time. The CDR3 reads CASSFPSGQGVPYEQYF. CDR3 coding DNA: TGTGCCAGCAGCTTCCCCAGCGGACAGGGGGTCCCCTACGAGCAGTACTTC. The chain uses TRBV5-6 and TRBJ2-7, with 10 bases lining up with TRBD1. Losses at the gene ends were 2 bases for V and 2 bases for J; bases not matched to a gene: 10. Germline CDR1 is SGHDT and CDR2 is YYEEEE. This CDR3 is 17 amino acids long. The whole variable domain, remainder taken from reference TRBV5-6 and TRBJ2-7, is DAGVTQSPTHLIKTRGQQVTLRCSPKSGHDTVSWYQQALGQGPQFIFQYYEEEERQRGNFPDRFSGHQFPNYSSELNVNALLLGDSALYLCASSFPSGQGVPYEQYFGPGTRLTVT.

Note on this clone: Distinct nucleotide sequences in the sample also encode this CDR3. The chain employs TRBV7-9 and TRBJ2-1; no firm D call. CDR3 length equals 12 residues. CDR1 is SEHNR and CDR2 is FQNEAQ in the germline V gene (reference sequence). V lost 1 base, J lost 8 bases, and 6 bases lay in between. Written as DNA, the CDR3 is TGTGCCAGCAGCTTAGGGAGTGATGAGCAGTTCTTC. Protein product: CASSLGSDEQFF.

This chain connects TRBV9 to TRBJ2-1, with unresolved D. The CDR3 runs to 12 residues. The germline CDR1 and CDR2 sequences are SGDLS and YYNGEE. V was shortened by 3 bases and J by 6 bases, with 7 bases between the two germline ends. The CDR3 is CASSANVNEQFF. As DNA, the CDR3 is TGTGCCAGCAGCGCTAACGTCAATGAGCAGTTCTTC.

This chain connects TRBV2 to TRBJ2-2, with D perhaps given as TRBD1 or TRBD2 (6 bases each). Between the trimmed V and J ends, which lost 6 bases and 1 base, there was a span of 12 bases. CDR1 is SNHLY and CDR2 is FYNNEI in the germline V gene. The CDR3 sequence is 15 residues long. CDR3 DNA sequence: TGTGCCAGCAGGAGGGGGGCCGAGAACACCGGGGAGCTGTTTTTT. Encoded protein: CASRRGAENTGELFF.

This rearrangement joins TRBV6-6 to TRBJ2-7, with 8 bases fitting TRBD1. Per germline, CDR1 MNHNY and CDR2 SVGAGI (reference sequence). The CDR3 runs to 13 residues. V trimming: 5 bases; J trimming: 2 bases; junction bases outside the gene matches: 2. The CDR3 DNA reads TGTGCCAGCAGTCCGACAGGGGCCTACGAGCAGTACTTC. Residues: CASSPTGAYEQYF.

The genes are TRBV27 and TRBJ2-7; D gene uncertain. There are 15 residues in the CDR3. Trimming removed 1 base at V and 5 bases at J, with 15 bases between. Germline lookup yields CDR1 MNHEY and CDR2 SMNVEV (reference sequence). The CDR3, as DNA: TGTGCCAGCAGTTTATTGGGATTTAGGACGGACGAGCAGTACTTC. This translates into CASSLLGFRTDEQYF.

V and J are TRBV27 and TRBJ2-1; D unclear. There are 12 residues in the CDR3. The V and J ends lost 10 bases and 2 bases respectively, with 9 bases between them. Germline values: CDR1 MNHEY, CDR2 SMNVEV (reference sequence). CDR3 nucleotides: TGTGCCACCTTAGACACCTACAATGAGCAGTTCTTC. Amino acids: CATLDTYNEQFF.

The V and J genes are TRBV9 and TRBJ2-5; 9 nucleotides align to TRBD1. V shed 4 bases, J shed 3 bases, and the junction held 10 bases outside the gene matches. The CDR3 covers 16 residues. CDR1 is SGDLS and CDR2 is YYNGEE in the germline V gene. Written as DNA, the CDR3 is TGTGCCAGCAGCTCTAGGGGGGACAGGGCAGAAGAGACCCAGTACTTC. Its protein is CASSSRGDRAEETQYF.

This chain links TRBV5-1 with TRBJ2-1, with 7 bases aligning to TRBD2. V was clipped by 4 bases and J by 2 bases; unmatched bases: 9. CDR3 length: 16 residues. Germline CDR1 reads SGHRS; CDR2 reads YFSETQ. The CDR3 region is CASSLIAGETYNEQFF. The CDR3 DNA reads as TGCGCCAGCAGCCTAATCGCGGGGGAGACCTACAATGAGCAGTTCTTC.

The chain combines TRBV12-5 with TRBJ2-2; 13 nucleotides agree with TRBD2. CDR1 is LGHNT, CDR2 FRNRAP, per germline. The CDR3 spans 22 residues. V was pared by 3 bases and J by 3 bases, with 19 bases of the junction left unmatched. The CDR3 spells CASGFPPPGVGTSGTYTGELFF. CDR3 nucleotide sequence: TGTGCTAGTGGTTTCCCCCCTCCCGGAGTCGGGACTAGCGGGACCTACACCGGGGAGCTGTTTTTT.

CDR3 protein: CASSVEGRGEKLFF. CDR3 bases: TGTGCCAGCAGCGTAGAAGGACGGGGTGAAAAACTGTTTTTT. The V and J genes are TRBV9 and TRBJ1-4; D is unresolved. This CDR3 region has 14 residues. Trimming took 0 bases from V and 7 from J, leaving 10 bases between them. CDR1 SGDLS and CDR2 YYNGEE come from the germline V gene.

The V gene is TRBV4-1, the J gene TRBJ2-7; maybe TRBD2 (6 bases). V lost 4 bases and J 7 bases, leaving 20 bases between the germline ends. Germline assignment: CDR1 MGHRA and CDR2 YSYEKL. The CDR3 extends over 15 amino acids. CDR3 in DNA: TGCGCCAGCAGCCCCAGCGTAGGGAAGGGACTGGAGCAGTACTTC. Translating it yields CASSPSVGKGLEQYF.

This clone is a singleton in its sample. The chain is built from TRBV30 and TRBJ2-3, with 9 positions matching TRBD2. The CDR3 loop spans 14 amino acids. Germline loops: CDR1 GTSNPN, CDR2 SVGIG (reference sequence). V shed 1 base, J shed 1 base, and the junction held 0 bases outside the gene matches. CDR3: CAWSERGGTDTQYF. The CDR3 region has the DNA TGTGCCTGGAGTGAGCGGGGGGGCACAGATACGCAGTATTTT. Together with reference TRBV30 and TRBJ2-3, the CDR3 gives the full variable domain: SQTIHQWPATLVQPVGSPLSLECTVEGTSNPNLYWYRQAAGRGLQLLFYSVGIGQISSEVPQNLSASRPQDRQFILSSKKLLLSDSGFYLCAWSERGGTDTQYFGPGTRLTVL.

A single count supports this clone. This chain connects TRBV12-5 to TRBJ2-5, with 8 bases fitting TRBD2. Germline V gene sequence: CDR1 LGHNT, CDR2 FRNRAP. Trimming removed 6 bases from V and 0 bases from J; junction bases left unmatched: 18. The CDR3 length is 19 residues. The CDR3 DNA sequence: TGTGCTAGTGGCCCGCAAGAGGGGCCAGCGGGGGCAAACCAAGAGACCCAGTACTTC. Its translation is CASGPQEGPAGANQETQYF.

The chain carries TRBV9 and TRBJ2-5; 8 bases fit TRBD1. The V gene end was trimmed by 3 bases and the J gene end by 5 bases; junction bases not matched to a gene: 0. CDR1 and CDR2 from the germline V gene are SGDLS and YYNGEE. CDR3 size: 12 residues. The CDR3: CASSGQGETQYF. The CDR3 DNA is TGTGCCAGCAGCGGACAGGGGGAGACCCAGTACTTC.

The chain recombines TRBV2 with TRBJ1-4; maybe TRBD1 (6 bases). Germline V gene sequence: CDR1 SNHLY, CDR2 FYNNEI. The CDR3 has 13 residues. V was trimmed by 3 bases and J by 7 bases, leaving 9 bases between them. CDR3 DNA: TGTGCCAGCAGTGAGGGGGCTGGTGAAAAACTGTTTTTT. It translates to CASSEGAGEKLFF.

This CDR3 reads CASSAWTQPRDTQYF. In DNA, the CDR3 is TGTGCCAGCAGTGCCTGGACTCAACCTCGGGATACGCAGTATTTT. This sequence joins TRBV27 and TRBJ2-3; D is possibly TRBD2 (5 bases). Germline lookup yields CDR1 MNHEY and CDR2 SMNVEV (reference sequence). There are 15 residues in the CDR3. Trimming left V 5 bases short and J 6 bases short, with 18 bases between.

The gene calls are TRBV27 and TRBJ1-5; tentatively, D is TRBD1 (5 bases). V was cut by 4 bases and J by 5 bases, with 9 bases left in between. Germline assignment: CDR1 MNHEY and CDR2 SMNVEV (reference sequence). The CDR3 has 13 residues. This CDR3 is CASSSGFYQPQHF. In nucleotides, the CDR3 is TGTGCCAGCAGTTCAGGGTTCTATCAGCCCCAGCATTTT.

The rearrangement joins TRBV6-5 to TRBJ2-1, with D possibly TRBD1 on 6 matching bases. The CDR3 is 14 residues long. Germline loops: CDR1 MNHEY, CDR2 SVGAGI. V was trimmed by 2 bases and J by 8 bases, leaving 13 bases between them. CDR3 residues: CASSYGGQSYEQFF. The CDR3 bases are TGTGCCAGCAGTTACGGAGGACAGTCTTATGAGCAGTTCTTC.

This chain's CDR3 is CSVGERGPGGNTIYF. CDR3 nucleotides: TGCAGCGTGGGCGAGAGGGGTCCTGGGGGAAACACCATATATTTT. The chain couples TRBV29-1 to TRBJ1-3; perhaps TRBD1 as D (5 bases). This CDR3 region has 15 residues. Germline loops: CDR1 SQVTM, CDR2 ANQGSEA. V was clipped by 6 bases and J by 4 bases, with 19 bases between them.

The chain uses TRBV13 and TRBJ2-7; 10 bases map to TRBD1. The CDR3 is made up of 17 amino acids. Per the germline V gene, CDR1 is PRHDT and CDR2 is FYEKMQ (reference sequence). Trimming took 5 bases from V and 1 from J; bases not matched to a gene: 11. CDR3 sequence: CASSTLKGQGNSYEQYF. The CDR3 DNA is TGTGCCAGCAGCACCTTAAAGGGACAGGGGAATTCCTACGAGCAGTACTTC.

This chain connects TRBV7-6 to TRBJ2-5; D may be TRBD2 (6 bases). Matching the DNA end better, TRBJ2-7 makes the J call doubtful. The CDR3 has 14 amino acids. Germline CDR1 is SGHVS and CDR2 is FNYEAQ. The chain's CDR3 is CASSLGSGPYEQYF. The CDR3 DNA follows: TGTGCCAGCAGCTTGGGTAGCGGCCCCTACGAGCAGTACTTC.

This clone was recorded once. V and J are TRBV15 and TRBJ2-3; tentative D call: TRBD1 (6 bases). V was shortened by 3 bases and J by 0 bases, with 10 bases between the two germline ends. Germline assignment: CDR1 LNHNV and CDR2 YYDKDF (reference sequence). The CDR3 has 15 amino acids. The CDR3 here is CATSSGTPSTDTQYF. CDR3 bases: TGTGCCACCAGCAGCGGGACACCTAGCACAGATACGCAGTATTTT.

This chain links TRBV4-3 with TRBJ2-7; D is unclear. CDR3 length: 14 amino acids. V lost 1 base to trimming and J lost 2 bases, with 9 bases between them. Per germline, CDR1 LGHNA and CDR2 YSLEER. The CDR3 DNA follows: TGCGCCAGCAGCCAAGTAGGCGGCACCTACGAGCAGTACTTC. Protein: CASSQVGGTYEQYF.

This chain links TRBV28 with TRBJ2-4; TRBD1 matches 8 bases. The trim removed 5 bases at V and 8 bases at J, leaving 8 bases unmatched. CDR1 is MDHEN, CDR2 SYDVKM, per germline. This CDR3 has 14 amino acids. The CDR3 DNA reads TGTGCCAGCAGTCCGGGACAGGAGTGGGACATTCAGTACTTC. Translating it yields CASSPGQEWDIQYF.

The gene calls are TRBV6-1 and TRBJ1-4; D gene ambiguous. The germline V and J ends were trimmed by 2 bases and 4 bases, with 8 bases remaining between them. The CDR3 length is 14 residues. The germline gives CDR1 MNHNS, CDR2 SASEGT. The CDR3 sequence: CASSERVINEKLFF. The CDR3 DNA reads as TGTGCCAGCAGTGAAAGGGTGATTAATGAAAAACTGTTTTTT.

As concerns this clone: Additional DNA sequences in this sample encode the identical CDR3. This rearrangement joins TRBV6-5 to TRBJ1-6, with 7 bases aligning to TRBD1. The CDR3 is 14 amino acids. The germline V gene encodes CDR1 MNHEY and CDR2 SVGAGI. V shed 5 bases, J shed 6 bases, and the junction held 4 bases outside the gene matches. The DNA for the CDR3 is TGTGCCAGCAGTACCGGGACAGCTAATTCACCCCTCCACTTT. Translating gives CASSTGTANSPLHF.

V gene TRBV20-1 combines with J gene TRBJ1-1; D remains ambiguous. This CDR3 has 11 amino acids. The V end lost 4 bases, the J end lost 4 bases, and 7 bases lay between the germline ends. CDR1 and CDR2 (germline): DFQATT, SNEGSKA (reference sequence). CDR3 nucleotides: TGCAGTGCTAACAGAGGCACTGAAGCTTTCTTT. This codes for CSANRGTEAFF.

The V call is TRBV2, the J call TRBJ1-2; D is possibly TRBD1 (5 bases). Trimming removed 1 base at V and 4 bases at J, with 13 bases between. This CDR3 has 15 amino acids. CDR1 and CDR2 from the germline V gene are SNHLY and FYNNEI. DNA of the CDR3: TGTGCCAGCAGTGAAGGTCCAGGGAGTAGCTATGGCTACACCTTC. As protein: CASSEGPGSSYGYTF.